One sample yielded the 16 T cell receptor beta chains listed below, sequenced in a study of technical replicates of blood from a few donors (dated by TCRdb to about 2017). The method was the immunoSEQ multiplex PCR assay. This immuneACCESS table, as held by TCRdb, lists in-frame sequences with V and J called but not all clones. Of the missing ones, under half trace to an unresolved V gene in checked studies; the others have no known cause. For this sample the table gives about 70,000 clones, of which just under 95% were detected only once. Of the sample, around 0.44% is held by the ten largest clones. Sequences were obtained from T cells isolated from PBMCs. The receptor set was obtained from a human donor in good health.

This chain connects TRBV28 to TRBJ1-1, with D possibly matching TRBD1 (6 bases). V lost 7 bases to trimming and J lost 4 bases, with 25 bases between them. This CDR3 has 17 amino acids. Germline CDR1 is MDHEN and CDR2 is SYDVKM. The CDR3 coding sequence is TGTGCCAGCACTCCCACCCAGGGACATTCCATAGGCACTGAAGCTTTCTTT. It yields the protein CASTPTQGHSIGTEAFF.

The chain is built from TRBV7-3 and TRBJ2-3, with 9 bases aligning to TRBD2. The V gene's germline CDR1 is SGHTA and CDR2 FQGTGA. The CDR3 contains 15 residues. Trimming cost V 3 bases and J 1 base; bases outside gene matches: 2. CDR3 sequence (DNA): TGTGCCAGCAGCTTTTTAGCGGGGGGCACAGATACGCAGTATTTT. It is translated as CASSFLAGGTDTQYF.

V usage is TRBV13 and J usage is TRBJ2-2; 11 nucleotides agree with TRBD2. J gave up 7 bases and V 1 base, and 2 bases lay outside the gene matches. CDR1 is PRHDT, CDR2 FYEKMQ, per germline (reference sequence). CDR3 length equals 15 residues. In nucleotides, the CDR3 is TGTGCCAGCAGCTTAGTTCTAGCGGGAGGCGGGGAGCTGTTTTTT. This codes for CASSLVLAGGGELFF.

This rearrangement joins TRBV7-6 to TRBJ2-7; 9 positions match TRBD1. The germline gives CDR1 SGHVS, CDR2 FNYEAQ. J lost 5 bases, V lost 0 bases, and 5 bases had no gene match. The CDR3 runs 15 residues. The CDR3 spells CASSLAGTGLNEQYF. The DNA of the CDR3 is TGTGCCAGCAGCTTAGCCGGGACAGGGTTGAACGAGCAGTACTTC.

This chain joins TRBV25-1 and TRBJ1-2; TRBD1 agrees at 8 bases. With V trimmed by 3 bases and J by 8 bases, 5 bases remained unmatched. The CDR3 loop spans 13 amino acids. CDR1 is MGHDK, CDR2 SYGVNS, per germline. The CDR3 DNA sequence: TGTGCCAGCAGTGATTCTACAGGGGGAGGCTACACCTTC. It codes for CASSDSTGGGYTF.

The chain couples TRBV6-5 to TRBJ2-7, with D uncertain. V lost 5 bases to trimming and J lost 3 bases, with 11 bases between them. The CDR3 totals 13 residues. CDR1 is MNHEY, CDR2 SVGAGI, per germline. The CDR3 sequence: CASSPLPIYEQYF. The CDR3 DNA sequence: TGTGCCAGCAGTCCCCTACCGATCTACGAGCAGTACTTC.

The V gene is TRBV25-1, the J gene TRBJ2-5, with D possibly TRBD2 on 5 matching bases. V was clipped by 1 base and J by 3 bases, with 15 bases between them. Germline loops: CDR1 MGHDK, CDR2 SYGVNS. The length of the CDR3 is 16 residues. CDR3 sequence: CASSELNLRGKETQYF. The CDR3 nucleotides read TGTGCCAGCAGTGAATTAAACCTACGGGGAAAAGAGACCCAGTACTTC.

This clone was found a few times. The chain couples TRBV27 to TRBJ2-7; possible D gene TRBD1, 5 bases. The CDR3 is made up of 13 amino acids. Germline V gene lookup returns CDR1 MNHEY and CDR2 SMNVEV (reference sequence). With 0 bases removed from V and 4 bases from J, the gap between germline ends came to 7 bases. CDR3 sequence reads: CASSLSQGYEQYF. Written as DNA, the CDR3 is TGTGCCAGCAGTTTATCTCAGGGTTACGAGCAGTACTTC.

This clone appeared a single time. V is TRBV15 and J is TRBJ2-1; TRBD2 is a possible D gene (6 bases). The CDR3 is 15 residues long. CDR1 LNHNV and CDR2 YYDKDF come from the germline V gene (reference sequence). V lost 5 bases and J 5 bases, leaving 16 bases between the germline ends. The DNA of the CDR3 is TGTGCCACCAGCGGACTTACCGGGACTGACAATGAGCAGTTCTTC. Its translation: CATSGLTGTDNEQFF.

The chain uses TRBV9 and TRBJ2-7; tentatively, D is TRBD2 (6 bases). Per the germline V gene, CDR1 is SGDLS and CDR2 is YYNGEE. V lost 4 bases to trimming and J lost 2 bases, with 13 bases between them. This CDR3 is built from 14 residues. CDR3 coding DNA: TGTGCCAGCAGCTCGGGACTCATGACCTACGAGCAGTACTTC. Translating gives CASSSGLMTYEQYF.

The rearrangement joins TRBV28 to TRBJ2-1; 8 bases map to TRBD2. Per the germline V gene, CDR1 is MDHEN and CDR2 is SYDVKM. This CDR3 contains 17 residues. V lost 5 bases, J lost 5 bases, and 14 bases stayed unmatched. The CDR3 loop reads CASSVAVAGSRHNEQFF. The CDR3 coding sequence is TGTGCCAGCAGTGTAGCCGTAGCGGGATCTAGGCACAATGAGCAGTTCTTC.

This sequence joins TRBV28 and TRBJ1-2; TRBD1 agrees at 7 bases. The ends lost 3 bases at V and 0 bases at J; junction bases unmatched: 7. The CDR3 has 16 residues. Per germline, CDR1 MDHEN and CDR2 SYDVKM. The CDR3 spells CASSLEGQVSNYGYTF. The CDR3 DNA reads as TGTGCCAGCAGTTTGGAAGGACAGGTTTCTAACTATGGCTACACCTTC.

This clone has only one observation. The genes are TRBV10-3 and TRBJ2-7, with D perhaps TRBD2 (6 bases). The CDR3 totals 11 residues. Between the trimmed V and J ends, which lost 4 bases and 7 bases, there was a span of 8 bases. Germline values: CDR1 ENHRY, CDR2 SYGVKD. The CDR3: CAISGGEEQYF. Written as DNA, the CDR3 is TGTGCCATCAGTGGGGGGGAAGAGCAGTACTTC.

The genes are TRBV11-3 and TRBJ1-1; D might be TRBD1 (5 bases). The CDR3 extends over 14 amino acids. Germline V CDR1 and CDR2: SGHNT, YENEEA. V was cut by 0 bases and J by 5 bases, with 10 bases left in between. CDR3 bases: TGTGCCAGCAGCTTAGAAGGGGATGAGACTGAAGCTTTCTTT. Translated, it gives CASSLEGDETEAFF. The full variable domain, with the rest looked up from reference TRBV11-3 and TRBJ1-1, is EAGVVQSPRYKIIEKKQPVAFWCNPISGHNTLYWYLQNLGQGPELLIRYENEEAVDDSQLPKDRFSAERLKGVDSTLKIQPAELGDSAVYLCASSLEGDETEAFFGQGTRLTVV.

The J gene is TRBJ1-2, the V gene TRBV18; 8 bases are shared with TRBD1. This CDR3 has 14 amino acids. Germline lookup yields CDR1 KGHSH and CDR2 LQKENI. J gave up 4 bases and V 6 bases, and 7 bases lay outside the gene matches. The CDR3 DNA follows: TGTGCCAGCTCGTCCGGGACAGGAGGCTATGGCTACACCTTC. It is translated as CASSSGTGGYGYTF.

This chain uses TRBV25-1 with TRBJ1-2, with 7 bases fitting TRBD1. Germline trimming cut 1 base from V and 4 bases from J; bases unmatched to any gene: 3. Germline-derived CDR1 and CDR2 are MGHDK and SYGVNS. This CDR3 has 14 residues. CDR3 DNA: TGTGCCAGCAGTGAATTGGCAGGGGGCTATGGCTACACCTTC. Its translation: CASSELAGGYGYTF.